This T cell receptor (beta chain) is from a study of shared clonotypes between healthy human individuals. Overall study: Donors were a couple of women and three men aged 18 to 49. Each donor had three CD4 naive, three CD4 memory, two CD8 naive and one CD8 memory plate.

Sequencing was performed with immunoSEQ multiplex PCR; in TCRdb, only in-frame clones are kept and a portion is missing. The sample comprises over a million clones, roughly 96% of which are singletons, and 1.2% rests with the top ten. The CDR3 loop spans 14 amino acids. The germline gives CDR1 SGDLS, CDR2 YYNGEE. Trimming removed 7 bases at V and 6 bases at J, with 16 bases between. As to this clone: The antigen remains unidentified.

Study-wide results and limits: Generation probabilities were higher for clonotypes shared across all four sorted-subset donors than for unshared ones. Between several donors, naive CD4 clonotypes were shared at a level of about 5%.

This clonotype originated in a man in his thirties or forties in good health. The source material was naive CD4+ T cells sorted from blood. The subset denotes: CD45RA+ positively selected. The rearrangement uses TRBV9 and TRBJ2-2; tentative D call: TRBD1 (6 bases). This CDR3 is CASAKTGLSGELFF. CDR3 coding DNA: TGTGCCAGCGCCAAAACAGGGTTGTCCGGGGAGCTGTTTTTT.